This T cell receptor beta chain is drawn from a study of human T cells and chemical hapten exposure. Each CDR3 protein gets one entry after TCRdb re-called the RACE reads with MiXCR. The sample records around 250,000 distinct CDR3 sequences, 8.6% being singletons. The germline CDR1 and CDR2 sequences are SGHRS and YFSETQ. The CDR3 spans 15 residues. Trimming removed 4 bases from V and 4 bases from J; junction bases left unmatched: 7. Noted time point: pre-sensitization, week 0. Treatment here: therapeutic diphenylcyclopropenone sensitization with weekly scalp DPC. Drawing of blood took place ahead of applying each patch test.

V gene TRBV5-1 combines with J gene TRBJ2-3, with 9 bases identical to TRBD1. This clonotype was sampled from a woman aged 40 to 50 with alopecia areata. Some clones in this sample may be carry-over from other donors' samples. The specimen comprised whole blood, sampled in connection with sensitization to the hapten diphenylcyclopropenone (DPC). This CDR3 reads CASSRRQGGADTQYF. DNA of the CDR3: TGCGCCAGCAGCCGACGACAGGGGGGTGCAGATACGCAGTATTTT.